In this sample, the clone carrying this TCR beta chain turned up many times. One end of the junction is discordant with germline, which a read error may explain. Amplification of TCR beta CDR3 regions used RNA as the template. The HTBI primer set served for first-round RT-PCR of the TCR CDR3. TCRdb re-analysed the multiplex PCR reads in MiXCR, keeping a single row per CDR3 protein. The sample records 480,000 or so distinct CDR3 sequences, over 45% being singletons. The sample comes from a study of T cells in Graves' hyperthyroidism and ophthalmopathy. Germline V gene lookup returns CDR1 SGHRS and CDR2 YFSETQ. The CDR3 is 15 amino acids.

The TCR sequence derives from an adult woman with Graves' disease, either hyperthyroidism or ophthalmopathy (not recorded which). The gene calls are TRBV5-1 and TRBJ1-2; a possible D gene is TRBD1 (6 bases). Sequences were obtained from peripheral blood or thyroid tissue (not recorded which). The CDR3, as DNA: TGCGCCAGCAGCTTGGATGGACAGAATAACAATGGCTACACCTTC. Translated: CASSLDGQNNNGYTF.